The T cell receptor beta chain under discussion was sequenced for a study of T cells in localized non-small cell lung cancer. Regarding this clone: Its target is unknown.

Method: immunoSEQ multiplex PCR; TCRdb's copy keeps in-frame clones and lacks some. The repertoire holds roughly 29,000 clones, with roughly four fifths as singletons. Germline V gene lookup returns CDR1 SGHTS and CDR2 YDEGEE. V was cut by 1 base and J by 2 bases, with 20 bases left in between. The CDR3 has 18 amino acids. Study results and caveats: There was higher T cell clonality in uninvolved adjacent lung than in tumor, and it was highest there. Appearing in adjacent lung were a median 57 of the top 100 tumor clones.

The rearrangement uses TRBV5-8 and TRBJ2-3; D might be TRBD2 (6 bases). This specimen was peripheral blood mononuclear cells, taken before any cancer treatment. The source of this sequence is a man between 40 and 75 years old with stage III lung adenocarcinoma. The CDR3 DNA reads TGTGCCAGCAGCTTGTTCGGAAAACGGGGAGGACTCACAGATACGCAGTATTTT. This encodes CASSLFGKRGGLTDTQYF.